A selection of T cell receptor beta chains follows, all from one sample in a study of T cells in Graves' hyperthyroidism and ophthalmopathy. TCRdb used MiXCR to reprocess the multiplex PCR reads, holding one entry per CDR3 protein. This sample has approximately 590,000 distinct CDR3 sequences, with less than 20% found just once. The sample was blood. These receptors all stem from a woman in her twenties or thirties with Graves' hyperthyroidism. CDR3s include the opening cysteine and the closing phenylalanine or tryptophan.

TRBV13	CASFRGISYGYTF
TRBV7-9	CASSLKSGGYTF
TRBV25-1	CASSESTAGANVLTF
TRBV2	CASSEQGQGRTEAFF
TRBV11-2	CASSPPGYTEAFF
TRBV12-3/TRBV12-4	CASSPEEGSGRALSYNEQFF
TRBV19	CASSISGTGDPGYTF
TRBV7-2	CASSLTRAVDTQYF
TRBV19	CASSISARGASDNEQFF
TRBV19	CATSRTDTQYF
TRBV2	CASSEPGLAQSSYNEQFF
TRBV28	CASSLSRAWDQPQHF
TRBV5-8	CASSLSNSGNTIYF
TRBV24-1	CATSLGTEAFF